One T cell receptor beta chain is described in this entry. The assay was immunoSEQ multiplex PCR, and TCRdb's table has in-frame clones only and misses some. There are about 36,000 clones in the sample; around 90% occur only once, and approximately 6.8% lies in the top ten. This entry is derived from a study of T cell changes during pregnancy in multiple sclerosis. This clonotype was obtained from a female donor with multiple sclerosis, enrolled in a pregnancy study. The sample was CD8+ T cells from peripheral blood mononuclear cells, taken in the third trimester of pregnancy.

Written as DNA, the CDR3 is TGTGCCAGTAGTATCTCGGACAGCCCATCCTACAATGAGCAGTTCTTC. Translation gives CASSISDSPSYNEQFF. The chain combines TRBV19 with TRBJ2-1, with D perhaps TRBD1 (6 bases). The CDR3 has 16 amino acids. The V gene lost 3 bases and the J gene lost 1 base, with 13 bases spanning the gap. CDR1 and CDR2 (germline): LNHDA, SQIVND (reference sequence).